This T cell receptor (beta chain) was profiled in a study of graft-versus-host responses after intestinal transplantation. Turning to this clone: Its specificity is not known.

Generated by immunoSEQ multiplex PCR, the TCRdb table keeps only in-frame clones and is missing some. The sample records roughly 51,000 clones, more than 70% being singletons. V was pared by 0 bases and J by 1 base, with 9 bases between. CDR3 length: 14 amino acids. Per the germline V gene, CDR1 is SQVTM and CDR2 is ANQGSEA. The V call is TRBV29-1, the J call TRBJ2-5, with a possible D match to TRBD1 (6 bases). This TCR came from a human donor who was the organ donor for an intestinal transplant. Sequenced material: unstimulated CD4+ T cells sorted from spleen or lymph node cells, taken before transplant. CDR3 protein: CSVEDQGGQETQYF. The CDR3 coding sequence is TGCAGCGTTGAAGATCAAGGGGGCCAAGAGACCCAGTACTTC. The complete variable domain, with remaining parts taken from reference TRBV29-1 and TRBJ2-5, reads SAVISQKPSRDICQRGTSLTIQCQVDSQVTMMFWYRQQPGQSLTLIATANQGSEATYESGFVIDKFPISRPNLTFSTLTVSNMSPEDSSIYLCSVEDQGGQETQYFGPGTRLLVL.